These T cell receptor beta chains were read from a single sample in a study of regulatory T cells in long-lasting Graves disease. TCRdb analysed the multiplex PCR reads with MiXCR anew, one entry per CDR3 protein. The sample contains about 470,000 distinct CDR3 sequences, roughly 21% of which appear only once. The specimen comprised peripheral blood mononuclear cells (PBMCs), sampled when the disease was refractory, from a patient treated with antithyroid drugs. These receptors all come from a female donor with Graves disease. CDR3s leave out the opening cysteine and the closing phenylalanine or tryptophan. Each record gives: V gene, CDR3 length, J gene, CDR3 protein.

v_gene: TRBV3-1
len: 11
j_gene: TRBJ1-1
CDR3aa: ASSKAGDTEAF

v_gene: TRBV7-9
len: 13
j_gene: TRBJ2-5
CDR3aa: ASSLPWTGMETQY

v_gene: TRBV19
len: 12
j_gene: TRBJ1-4
CDR3aa: ASSTGPFEEKLF

v_gene: TRBV12-3/TRBV12-4
len: 14
j_gene: TRBJ2-7
CDR3aa: ASRGGLAGSSDEQY

v_gene: TRBV7-2
len: 11
j_gene: TRBJ2-5
CDR3aa: ASSLATSQTQY

v_gene: TRBV19
len: 13
j_gene: TRBJ1-2
CDR3aa: ASTETGGQQYGYT

v_gene: TRBV18
len: 11
j_gene: TRBJ2-5
CDR3aa: ASSPPMAETQY

v_gene: TRBV28
len: 13
j_gene: TRBJ1-5
CDR3aa: AGRRTGGMNQPQH

v_gene: TRBV28
len: 18
j_gene: TRBJ2-5
CDR3aa: ASSLSFSLAGAVEAKTQY

v_gene: TRBV19
len: 12
j_gene: TRBJ1-5
CDR3aa: ASSIDGGRQPQH

v_gene: TRBV14
len: 13
j_gene: TRBJ1-2
CDR3aa: ASSEGQGVSYGYT

v_gene: TRBV27
len: 12
j_gene: TRBJ2-7
CDR3aa: ASSPRQDSYEQY

v_gene: TRBV12-3/TRBV12-4
len: 13
j_gene: TRBJ2-3
CDR3aa: ASSFLAGGTDTQY

v_gene: TRBV28
len: 12
j_gene: TRBJ2-1
CDR3aa: ASSSGTGRYEQF

v_gene: TRBV15
len: 12
j_gene: TRBJ1-2
CDR3aa: ATSYKQGDYGYT

v_gene: TRBV6-1
len: 11
j_gene: TRBJ2-5
CDR3aa: ASRNSATETQY

v_gene: TRBV3-1
len: 11
j_gene: TRBJ2-3
CDR3aa: ASSQTRTDTQY

v_gene: TRBV3-1
len: 11
j_gene: TRBJ2-7
CDR3aa: ASSPRDSLEQY

v_gene: TRBV28
len: 14
j_gene: TRBJ2-7
CDR3aa: ASSSAGQETTIWQY

v_gene: TRBV7-2
len: 12
j_gene: TRBJ2-2
CDR3aa: ASSSIQGAGELF

v_gene: TRBV7-9
len: 19
j_gene: TRBJ1-6
CDR3aa: ASSLVRGSWTGSSYNSPLH

v_gene: TRBV4-1
len: 12
j_gene: TRBJ2-5
CDR3aa: ASSHRDTQETQY

v_gene: TRBV6-5
len: 12
j_gene: TRBJ1-1
CDR3aa: ASSSNDRSTEAF

v_gene: TRBV7-2
len: 13
j_gene: TRBJ2-2
CDR3aa: ASSLEGPNTGELF

v_gene: TRBV2
len: 12
j_gene: TRBJ1-3
CDR3aa: ASRSETLGNTIY

v_gene: TRBV5-1
len: 11
j_gene: TRBJ1-6
CDR3aa: ASSLEGNPPLH

v_gene: TRBV6-1
len: 15
j_gene: TRBJ1-1
CDR3aa: ASSEIAQGGWDTEAF

v_gene: TRBV7-6
len: 14
j_gene: TRBJ2-7
CDR3aa: ASSPLGLAGGNEQY

v_gene: TRBV28
len: 11
j_gene: TRBJ2-5
CDR3aa: ASMTSGEETQY

v_gene: TRBV10-3
len: 14
j_gene: TRBJ1-6
CDR3aa: AISESTGGLGSPLH

v_gene: TRBV28
len: 17
j_gene: TRBJ2-6
CDR3aa: ASSPLTGTYRSGANVLT

v_gene: TRBV6-5
len: 14
j_gene: TRBJ2-5
CDR3aa: ASSYLGGLRQETQY

v_gene: TRBV5-6
len: 13
j_gene: TRBJ2-7
CDR3aa: ASSLGTSGSEVQY

v_gene: TRBV29-1
len: 11
j_gene: TRBJ1-1
CDR3aa: SVAPRLNTEAF